One sample yielded the 23 T cell receptor beta chains listed below, sequenced in a study of shared clonotypes between healthy human individuals. The naive CD8 fraction comprised CD45RO-negative cells positively selected for CCR7 and excluded terminally differentiated effector memory CD45RA+ cells. Method: immunoSEQ multiplex PCR; TCRdb's copy keeps in-frame clones and lacks some. This table holds millions of clones, roughly 95% found once. Sequencing was carried out using naive CD8+ T cells sorted from blood. Source of these receptors: a man between 18 and 29 years old in good health.

V and J are TRBV11-2 and TRBJ2-5, with 7 bases aligning to TRBD2. The V gene's germline CDR1 is SGHAT and CDR2 FQNNGV. The CDR3 totals 16 residues. The V segment lost 0 bases and the J segment 2 bases; nucleotides outside the gene matches: 6. The CDR3: CASSLESGRGQETQYF. CDR3 coding DNA: TGTGCCAGCAGCTTAGAATCAGGGCGGGGGCAAGAGACCCAGTACTTC.

The chain combines TRBV6-5 with TRBJ1-5; D might be TRBD1 (6 bases). V was trimmed by 5 bases and J by 7 bases, leaving 12 bases between them. Per germline, CDR1 MNHEY and CDR2 SVGAGI. The CDR3 is made up of 13 amino acids. The CDR3 DNA follows: TGTGCCAGCAGTGCGGACAGTTGGCAGCCCCAGCATTTT. Its protein product is CASSADSWQPQHF.

The chain has TRBV21-1 and TRBJ1-1; the D call TRBD1 from the table was never checked on the DNA. TRBV21-1 is a documented pseudogene. The CDR3 has 16 amino acids. CDR3 nucleotides: TGTGCCAGCAGCAGGGACAGGGGGCAGTGGGACACTGAAGCTTTCTTT. Its translation: CASSRDRGQWDTEAFF.

Comments on this clone: Other DNA sequences in this sample translate to the same CDR3. The chain recombines TRBV9 with TRBJ2-5; D call uncertain. Germline CDR1 reads SGDLS; CDR2 reads YYNGEE. Trimming stripped 3 bases from V and 0 bases from J, with 3 bases between. The CDR3 is made up of 12 amino acids. The CDR3 bases are TGTGCCAGCAGCGGATACCAAGAGACCCAGTACTTC. Amino acids: CASSGYQETQYF.

This sequence joins TRBV6-1 and TRBJ2-1; tentatively, D is TRBD1 (6 bases). This CDR3 is 14 amino acids long. V gave up 7 bases and J gave up 2 bases, with 12 bases separating them. Germline V CDR1 and CDR2: MNHNS, SASEGT. CDR3 protein: CASTPTGAYNEQFF. The CDR3 coding sequence is TGTGCCAGCACCCCGACAGGAGCCTACAATGAGCAGTTCTTC.

This chain uses TRBV5-1 with TRBJ2-5; 16 bases line up with TRBD2. CDR3 size: 17 residues. CDR1 is SGHRS, CDR2 YFSETQ, per germline. V gave up 4 bases and J gave up 2 bases; unmatched junction bases: 5. The CDR3 DNA is TGCGCCAGCAGCCCGGGACTAGCGGGAGGGGCACAAGAGACCCAGTACTTC. This gives the protein CASSPGLAGGAQETQYF.

J is TRBJ2-5 and V is TRBV9; the match to TRBD2 covers 8 bases. The CDR3 sequence is 15 residues long. Losses at the gene ends were 3 bases for V and 1 base for J; bases not matched to a gene: 5. In germline, CDR1 is SGDLS, CDR2 YYNGEE. The CDR3 protein is CASSASGSPQETQYF. CDR3 coding DNA: TGTGCCAGCAGCGCCAGCGGGAGTCCCCAAGAGACCCAGTACTTC.

This chain's CDR3 is CAWSKEAYEQYF. CDR3 in DNA: TGTGCCTGGTCGAAAGAGGCCTACGAGCAGTACTTC. The J gene is TRBJ2-7, the V gene TRBV30; unclear D gene. Germline V gene lookup returns CDR1 GTSNPN and CDR2 SVGIG (reference sequence). V was trimmed by 5 bases and J by 2 bases, leaving 10 bases between them. The CDR3 spans 12 residues.

The chain links TRBV6-5 to TRBJ1-5; tentatively, D is TRBD1 (5 bases). Germline V gene data show CDR1 as MNHEY and CDR2 as SVGAGI. This CDR3 spans 14 amino acids. The ends were cut back, 2 bases at V and 5 bases at J, with 10 bases in the middle. The CDR3 reads CASSYGRDDQPQHF. The DNA for the CDR3 is TGTGCCAGCAGTTACGGCAGGGATGATCAGCCCCAGCATTTT.

Remarks on this clone: Other DNA sequences in this specimen translate into the identical CDR3. This rearrangement joins TRBV7-9 to TRBJ1-4, with D unclear. V lost 1 base and J 0 bases, leaving 6 bases between the germline ends. The CDR3 has 15 residues. CDR1 SEHNR and CDR2 FQNEAQ come from the germline V gene (reference sequence). CDR3 in amino acids: CASSLGTATNEKLFF. The CDR3 DNA reads TGTGCCAGCAGCTTAGGTACAGCAACTAATGAAAAACTGTTTTTT.

The chain employs TRBV28 and TRBJ1-6; possibly TRBD1 for D (5 bases). CDR3 length: 16 residues. Trimming removed 4 bases at V and 8 bases at J, with 18 bases between. Germline-derived CDR1 and CDR2 are MDHEN and SYDVKM. The DNA for the CDR3 is TGTGCCAGCAGTTCGCCCGCGACAGTTGTAGATTCACCCCTCCACTTT. The encoded protein is CASSSPATVVDSPLHF. Complete variable domain (other parts from reference TRBV28 and TRBJ1-6): DVKVTQSSRYLVKRTGEKVFLECVQDMDHENMFWYRQDPGLGLRLIYFSYDVKMKEKGDIPEGYSVSREKKERFSLILESASTNQTSMYLCASSSPATVVDSPLHFGNGTRLTVT.

This clone was seen once. V is TRBV4-1 and J is TRBJ1-2, with 10 positions matching TRBD1. This CDR3 is 16 amino acids long. The V segment lost 1 base and the J segment 8 bases; nucleotides outside the gene matches: 10. From germline, CDR1 is MGHRA and CDR2 YSYEKL. Written as DNA, the CDR3 is TGCGCCAGCAGCCAAGTATGGGGGACAGGGGATAGAGGCTACACCTTC. It translates to CASSQVWGTGDRGYTF.

The chain combines TRBV7-8 with TRBJ2-2, with 8 bases fitting TRBD2. The V gene's germline CDR1 is SGHVS and CDR2 FQNEAQ. The junction had 10 bases not matched to a gene; V was cut back by 5 bases and J by 8 bases. The CDR3 has 15 amino acids. CDR3 loop: CASSTYGLANGELFF. The CDR3 coding sequence is TGTGCCAGCAGCACCTACGGACTAGCCAATGGGGAGCTGTTTTTT.

This clone was seen a few times. At the DNA level, this CDR3 is encoded by other sequences in the same sample as well. The chain combines TRBV4-3 with TRBJ2-1; weak D call: TRBD2 (5 bases). Trimming took off 0 bases at V and 1 base at J, with 7 bases between the two ends. Germline V gene data show CDR1 as LGHNA and CDR2 as YSLEER. CDR3 length equals 15 residues. The CDR3 loop reads CASSQDRGSYNEQFF. In DNA, the CDR3 is TGCGCCAGCAGCCAAGATCGAGGGTCCTACAATGAGCAGTTCTTC.

The J gene is TRBJ1-3, the V gene TRBV23-1, with D possibly being TRBD1 (5 bases). TRBV23-1 is labeled an ORF, and its function is uncertain. The CDR3 has 15 residues. Trimming took off 7 bases at V and 4 bases at J, with 17 bases between the two ends. CDR3 protein: CASTGTSCTGNTIYF. The DNA for the CDR3 is TGCGCCAGCACCGGGACGTCCTGCACCGGAAACACCATATATTTT.

The rearrangement joins TRBV28 to TRBJ2-7; 8 nucleotides line up with TRBD1. The CDR3 has 15 residues. Germline lookup yields CDR1 MDHEN and CDR2 SYDVKM. V trimming: 3 bases; J trimming: 1 base; junction bases outside the gene matches: 5. This CDR3 is CASSFPGQASYEQYF. CDR3 nucleotides: TGTGCCAGCAGTTTTCCGGGACAGGCTTCCTACGAGCAGTACTTC. The full variable domain, rest sourced from reference TRBV28 and TRBJ2-7, is DVKVTQSSRYLVKRTGEKVFLECVQDMDHENMFWYRQDPGLGLRLIYFSYDVKMKEKGDIPEGYSVSREKKERFSLILESASTNQTSMYLCASSFPGQASYEQYFGPGTRLTVT.

V gene TRBV20-1 combines with J gene TRBJ2-2, with unresolved D. The CDR3 contains 11 residues. Trimming cost V 5 bases and J 6 bases, with 7 bases left between them. Per the germline V gene, CDR1 is DFQATT and CDR2 is SNEGSKA (reference sequence). CDR3 sequence (DNA): TGCAGTGCTCGGTGGGCCGGGGAGCTGTTTTTT. Translating gives CSARWAGELFF.

The genes are TRBV30 and TRBJ2-3; 13 nucleotides align to TRBD2. J gave up 1 base and V 0 bases, and 1 base lay outside the gene matches. Germline V gene data show CDR1 as GTSNPN and CDR2 as SVGIG (reference sequence). The CDR3 extends over 16 amino acids. Written as DNA, the CDR3 is TGTGCCTGGAGTGTAGGGACTAGCGGGGGCACAGATACGCAGTATTTT. This sequence encodes CAWSVGTSGGTDTQYF.

This chain uses TRBV9 with TRBJ2-3, with 9 bases matching TRBD2. The CDR3 length is 16 residues. After removal of 0 bases from V and 4 bases from J, the junction contained 6 bases not matched to a gene. Germline lookup yields CDR1 SGDLS and CDR2 YYNGEE. In DNA, the CDR3 is TGTGCCAGCAGCGTAGTCAGCCTAGCGGGACCAGATACGCAGTATTTT. Translating gives CASSVVSLAGPDTQYF.

This clone was seen a handful of times. The chain links TRBV10-3 to TRBJ2-1; TRBD2 agrees at 11 bases. Germline V gene lookup returns CDR1 ENHRY and CDR2 SYGVKD. V shed 6 bases and J 7 bases; nucleotides not matched to a gene: 8. There are 15 residues in the CDR3. Written as DNA, the CDR3 is TGTGCCATCAGCCCACTAGCGGGGGTAGGAAATGAGCAGTTCTTC. Protein sequence: CAISPLAGVGNEQFF.

The chain joins TRBV7-6 to TRBJ2-1; no reliable D call. Trimming removed 5 bases from V and 6 bases from J, with 8 bases in between. This CDR3 is built from 12 residues. Per germline, CDR1 SGHVS and CDR2 FNYEAQ. The CDR3 sequence is CASSDGPNEQFF. In nucleotides, the CDR3 is TGTGCCAGCAGCGACGGTCCCAATGAGCAGTTCTTC.

The genes are TRBV18 and TRBJ1-1; D remains ambiguous. The V gene's germline CDR1 is KGHSH and CDR2 LQKENI. Trimming left V 2 bases short and J 3 bases short, with 10 bases between. This CDR3 is 14 amino acids long. The CDR3 protein is CASSPIVDHTEAFF. The CDR3 nucleotides are TGTGCCAGCTCACCAATTGTCGATCACACTGAAGCTTTCTTT.

Comments on this clone: Other DNA sequences of this sample code for an identical CDR3. The chain has TRBV4-1 and TRBJ1-1; 7 nucleotides line up with TRBD1. The V gene's germline CDR1 is MGHRA and CDR2 YSYEKL. V dropped 4 bases and J dropped 4; count of bases not matched to a gene: 3. The CDR3 is 13 residues long. DNA for the CDR3: TGCGCCAGCAGCCCAAGACAGGGCACTGAAGCTTTCTTT. The encoded protein is CASSPRQGTEAFF.